This T cell receptor (beta chain) originates from a study of blood T cells in healthy people across ages. Study-level findings and limits: Per million T cells, TCR beta diversity dropped about linearly as age rose.

This clonotype was seen more than once but under ten times. Its cognate antigen is unknown. A J-beta primer mix and a sample-barcoded 5' primer were used in a second PCR of roughly 6 to 12 cycles. A tag from a template-switch adaptor with 12 random nucleotides marked each cDNA molecule. TCRdb reprocessed the 5' RACE reads with MiXCR, giving one entry per CDR3 protein. The sample lists around 1,000,000 distinct CDR3 sequences; 25% were seen once. There were healthy Caucasian individuals from Russia, aged about 6 to 100, serving as donors. CDR1 is SQVTM and CDR2 is ANQGSEA in the germline V gene. The length of the CDR3 is 13 residues. The V and J ends lost 6 bases and 5 bases respectively, with 16 bases between them. Separately, the same data were catalogued under a study of T cells of mothers and their children. That paper notes: The people who donated were three healthy Caucasian mothers and their six children.

The specimen was blood. This receptor was identified in a girl aged 2-15 years in good health. This chain links TRBV29-1 with TRBJ2-5; D possibly corresponds to TRBD2 (5 bases). CDR3 region: CSVGLRLRETQYF. CDR3 nucleotide sequence: TGCAGCGTCGGACTCCGCCTTCGGGAGACCCAGTACTTC. The full variable domain, its missing parts supplied by reference TRBV29-1 and TRBJ2-5, is SAVISQKPSRDICQRGTSLTIQCQVDSQVTMMFWYRQQPGQSLTLIATANQGSEATYESGFVIDKFPISRPNLTFSTLTVSNMSPEDSSIYLCSVGLRLRETQYFGPGTRLLVL.